The 8 T cell receptor beta chains below were found in one sample sequenced in a study of CD8+CD57+ T cells in acquired aplastic anemia. Previously, flow cytometry had revealed CD8+CD57+ cell expansion in the patients chosen for sequencing. Genomic DNA templated the TCR beta VDJ and CDR3 profiling. TCRdb reprocessed the reads with MiXCR, giving one entry per CDR3 protein. The profile shows around 200,000 distinct CDR3 sequences, around 50% of them singletons. Sequencing was done on a sample of sorted CD4+, CD8+, or CD8+CD57+ T cells (not recorded which) from PBMCs. The receptors were gathered from a human donor with aplastic anemia.

The chain combines TRBV19 with TRBJ1-6, with D unresolved. With 8 bases removed from V and 10 bases from J, the gap between germline ends came to 18 bases. The V gene's germline CDR1 is LNHDA and CDR2 SQIVND (reference sequence). This CDR3 is built from 14 residues. The DNA of the CDR3 is TGTGCCAGTGGGGAGACGGGGTTTAGATCACCCCTCCACTTT. Residues: CASGETGFRSPLHF.

The rearrangement links TRBV29-1 to TRBJ2-7; tentative D call: TRBD2 (5 bases). The CDR3 sequence is 12 residues long. In germline, CDR1 is SQVTM, CDR2 ANQGSEA. The CDR3 loop is CSPSGLSYEQYF. The DNA of the CDR3 is TGCAGTCCGTCTGGACTGTCCTACGAGCAGTACTTC.

The chain employs TRBV15 and TRBJ2-5; 9 bases agree with TRBD2. The CDR3 contains 19 residues. Germline assignment: CDR1 LNHNV and CDR2 YYDKDF (reference sequence). V gave up 0 bases and J gave up 2 bases; unmatched junction bases: 13. The CDR3 DNA reads TGTGCCACCAGCAGAGATTTTCTAGCGGGACCAACACCACAAGAGACCCAGTACTTC. Encoded protein: CATSRDFLAGPTPQETQYF.

V and J are TRBV2 and TRBJ1-2; D remains ambiguous. Per the germline V gene, CDR1 is SNHLY and CDR2 is FYNNEI. V was shortened by 6 bases and J by 3 bases, with 8 bases between the two germline ends. CDR3 length: 12 amino acids. This chain's CDR3 is CASRPIDYGYTF. CDR3 DNA sequence: TGTGCCAGCAGGCCCATAGACTATGGCTACACCTTC.

The gene calls are TRBV10-1 and TRBJ2-1; 10 bases map to TRBD2. V was pared by 4 bases and J by 2 bases, with 5 bases of the junction left unmatched. Germline V gene sequence: CDR1 WNHNN, CDR2 SYGVQD (reference sequence). This CDR3 contains 16 residues. The CDR3 nucleotides read TGCGCCAGCAGTGGGACTAGCGGAAGACCCTACAATGAGCAGTTCTTC. Translating gives CASSGTSGRPYNEQFF.

This clonotype was seen a handful of times. This chain connects TRBV12-3 or TRBV12-4 to TRBJ2-1, with 7 bases identical to TRBD2. The J segment lost 10 bases and the V segment lost 6 bases, leaving 6 bases of the junction unmatched. This CDR3 is built from 12 residues. The CDR3, as DNA: TGTGCCAGCAGCCCGGGGAGGGAAGAGCAGTTCTTC. Translating gives CASSPGREEQFF.

This chain connects TRBV6-2 or TRBV6-3 to TRBJ2-7; TRBD2 matches at 7 bases. Germline V gene lookup returns CDR1 MNHEY and CDR2 SVGEGT. The junction had 11 bases not matched to a gene; V was cut back by 6 bases and J by 3 bases. CDR3 length: 15 amino acids. CDR3 amino acids: CASRSLGGTNYEQYF. CDR3 bases: TGTGCCAGCAGATCCTTAGGAGGGACTAACTACGAGCAGTACTTC.

This clonotype was counted once. This rearrangement joins TRBV7-2 to TRBJ2-2; 7 bases are a match to TRBD2. This CDR3 has 16 residues. The J segment lost 4 bases and the V segment lost 0 bases, leaving 5 bases of the junction unmatched. The germline V gene encodes CDR1 SGHTA and CDR2 FQGNSA. In nucleotides, the CDR3 is TGTGCCAGCAGCTTAGCGGGAGGGCCTAGCACCGGGGAGCTGTTTTTT. It yields the protein CASSLAGGPSTGELFF.